This is a list of T cell receptor beta chains from one sample in a study of blood T cells in healthy people across ages. TCRdb independently ran MiXCR on the 5' RACE reads; one entry per CDR3 protein. Among over 1.5 million distinct CDR3 sequences, 49% were seen once, and the ten largest hold 2.1%. The material sequenced was blood. Every receptor here comes from a woman between 40 and 55 years old in good health. Each CDR3 is given with its conserved first and last residue. A D gene is named only where the DNA matches it firmly. Size tells how often a clone was seen (once, few, many) or the class of an expanded clone, and some rows leave it out.

clone_size: few
d_call: TRBD1
j_call: TRBJ1-2
v_call: TRBV10-3
cdr3_aa: CATTGQGGYGYTF
cdr3_nt: TGTGCCACCACAGGACAGGGGGGCTATGGCTACACCTTC

clone_size: NA
d_call: NA
j_call: TRBJ2-7
v_call: TRBV20-1
cdr3_aa: CSARDSRTPYEQYF
cdr3_nt: TGCAGTGCTAGAGATTCGCGGACTCCTTACGAGCAGTACTTC

clone_size: NA
d_call: TRBD1
j_call: TRBJ2-3
v_call: TRBV27
cdr3_aa: CASSSQDRMRDTQYF
cdr3_nt: TGTGCCAGCAGTTCACAGGACAGGATGCGAGATACGCAGTATTTT

clone_size: few
d_call: NA
j_call: TRBJ2-1
v_call: TRBV29-1
cdr3_aa: CSVERQGYHNEQFF
cdr3_nt: TGCAGCGTTGAGCGGCAGGGTTATCACAATGAGCAGTTCTTC

clone_size: few
d_call: NA
j_call: TRBJ2-3
v_call: TRBV28
cdr3_aa: CASSSTRDTDTQYF
cdr3_nt: TGTGCCAGCAGTAGTACTCGGGACACAGATACGCAGTATTTT

clone_size: NA
d_call: NA
j_call: TRBJ1-2
v_call: TRBV29-1
cdr3_aa: CSVEVRAGAGYGYTF
cdr3_nt: TGCAGCGTTGAGGTGAGGGCAGGGGCTGGCTATGGCTACACCTTC

clone_size: few
d_call: TRBD2
j_call: TRBJ2-1
v_call: TRBV7-3
cdr3_aa: CASSSGERYNEQFF
cdr3_nt: TGTGCCAGCAGTAGCGGGGAGCGGTACAATGAGCAGTTCTTC

clone_size: few
d_call: TRBD1
j_call: TRBJ1-2
v_call: TRBV12-3/TRBV12-4
cdr3_aa: CASSLPGTDRNYGYTF
cdr3_nt: TGTGCCAGCAGTTTACCTGGGACAGATAGAAACTATGGCTACACCTTC

clone_size: few
d_call: NA
j_call: TRBJ2-5
v_call: TRBV11-2
cdr3_aa: CASSITTSPGLPYNEQYF
cdr3_nt: TGTGCCAGCAGCATTACCACATCCCCGGGCCTGCCGTACAATGAGCAGTACTTC

clone_size: NA
d_call: TRBD2
j_call: TRBJ2-1
v_call: TRBV24-1
cdr3_aa: CATSDSAGSSYNEQFF
cdr3_nt: TGTGCCACCAGTGACTCAGCGGGGAGCTCCTACAATGAGCAGTTCTTC

clone_size: NA
d_call: TRBD2
j_call: TRBJ2-1
v_call: TRBV29-1
cdr3_aa: CSGDVAGGRNEQFF
cdr3_nt: TGCAGCGGTGATGTAGCGGGGGGTCGAAATGAGCAGTTCTTC

clone_size: few
d_call: NA
j_call: TRBJ2-1
v_call: TRBV18
cdr3_aa: CASSPPVSGEQFF
cdr3_nt: TGTGCCAGCTCACCACCGGTATCTGGGGAGCAGTTCTTC

clone_size: NA
d_call: NA
j_call: TRBJ1-6
v_call: TRBV5-1
cdr3_aa: CASSQGGLNSPLHF
cdr3_nt: TGCGCCAGCAGCCAGGGAGGTCTCAATTCACCCCTCCACTTT

clone_size: NA
d_call: NA
j_call: TRBJ2-5
v_call: TRBV7-9
cdr3_aa: CASSLARLRLGRETQYF
cdr3_nt: TGTGCCAGCAGCTTAGCTAGACTTCGACTAGGACGAGAGACCCAGTACTTC

clone_size: few
d_call: NA
j_call: TRBJ1-2
v_call: TRBV7-2
cdr3_aa: CASSLVPEANYGYTF
cdr3_nt: TGTGCCAGCAGCTTAGTACCGGAAGCTAACTATGGCTACACCTTC

clone_size: few
d_call: TRBD2
j_call: TRBJ2-1
v_call: TRBV27
cdr3_aa: CASSFIAGGKFF
cdr3_nt: TGTGCCAGCAGTTTTATTGCGGGGGGGAAGTTCTTC

clone_size: NA
d_call: NA
j_call: TRBJ2-1
v_call: TRBV9
cdr3_aa: CASSGGVADEQFF
cdr3_nt: TGTGCCAGCAGCGGGGGGGTAGCAGATGAGCAGTTCTTC

clone_size: few
d_call: TRBD1
j_call: TRBJ2-4
v_call: TRBV29-1
cdr3_aa: CSVAGTGVKNIQYF
cdr3_nt: TGCAGCGTCGCCGGGACAGGGGTCAAAAACATTCAGTACTTC

clone_size: NA
d_call: TRBD2
j_call: TRBJ2-7
v_call: TRBV20-1
cdr3_aa: CSARVTSGYEQYF
cdr3_nt: TGCAGTGCTAGAGTGACTAGCGGTTACGAGCAGTACTTC

clone_size: NA
d_call: TRBD2
j_call: TRBJ2-1
v_call: TRBV29-1
cdr3_aa: CSVGLAGVSYNEQFF
cdr3_nt: TGCAGCGTAGGACTAGCGGGGGTCTCCTACAATGAGCAGTTCTTC

clone_size: NA
d_call: NA
j_call: TRBJ2-6
v_call: TRBV27
cdr3_aa: CASRMSSGANVLTF
cdr3_nt: TGTGCCAGCAGAATGAGCTCTGGGGCCAACGTCCTGACTTTC

clone_size: many
d_call: NA
j_call: TRBJ2-1
v_call: TRBV7-9
cdr3_aa: CASSYYPPGEQFF
cdr3_nt: TGTGCCAGCAGCTACTACCCCCCCGGTGAGCAGTTCTTC

clone_size: NA
d_call: TRBD1
j_call: TRBJ2-4
v_call: TRBV28
cdr3_aa: CASSLAGTVKNIQYF
cdr3_nt: TGTGCCAGCAGTTTAGCCGGGACAGTCAAAAACATTCAGTACTTC

clone_size: once
d_call: NA
j_call: TRBJ1-4
v_call: TRBV7-2
cdr3_aa: CASSLDPDSTNERLFF
cdr3_nt: TGTGCCAGCAGCTTAGACCCGGACTCAACTAATGAAAGACTGTTTTTT

clone_size: NA
d_call: TRBD1
j_call: TRBJ1-2
v_call: TRBV10-3
cdr3_aa: CAISEWGTGQYGYTF
cdr3_nt: TGTGCCATCAGTGAGTGGGGGACAGGGCAGTATGGCTACACCTTC

clone_size: NA
d_call: TRBD2
j_call: TRBJ2-5
v_call: TRBV5-6
cdr3_aa: CASSLSLAERGETQYF
cdr3_nt: TGTGCCAGCAGCTTATCCTTAGCGGAGCGGGGGGAGACCCAGTACTTC

clone_size: few
d_call: NA
j_call: TRBJ1-1
v_call: TRBV4-3
cdr3_aa: CASSQRTAPIMNTEAFF
cdr3_nt: TGCGCCAGCAGCCAACGGACAGCACCGATTATGAACACTGAAGCTTTCTTT

clone_size: few
d_call: TRBD2
j_call: TRBJ2-1
v_call: TRBV7-9
cdr3_aa: CASSYFVPGTTYNEQFF
cdr3_nt: TGTGCCAGCAGCTACTTCGTACCCGGGACTACTTACAATGAGCAGTTCTTC

clone_size: NA
d_call: NA
j_call: TRBJ1-6
v_call: TRBV4-1
cdr3_aa: CASSPLGPANSPLHF
cdr3_nt: TGCGCCAGCAGCCCCCTGGGCCCAGCGAATTCACCCCTCCACTTT

clone_size: NA
d_call: TRBD1
j_call: TRBJ2-5
v_call: TRBV27
cdr3_aa: CASRTGGNPHQTQYF
cdr3_nt: TGTGCCAGCAGGACAGGGGGGAATCCTCATCAGACCCAGTACTTC

clone_size: few
d_call: NA
j_call: TRBJ2-1
v_call: TRBV7-2
cdr3_aa: CASSLAVTSYNEQFF
cdr3_nt: TGTGCCAGCAGCTTAGCTGTAACCTCCTACAATGAGCAGTTCTTC

clone_size: NA
d_call: NA
j_call: TRBJ2-1
v_call: TRBV25-1
cdr3_aa: CASSEGVGVYNEQFF
cdr3_nt: TGTGCCAGCAGTGAAGGTGTGGGGGTTTACAATGAGCAGTTCTTC

clone_size: NA
d_call: TRBD2
j_call: TRBJ2-3
v_call: TRBV2
cdr3_aa: CASSEGRGKRDTQYF
cdr3_nt: TGTGCCAGCAGTGAAGGGCGGGGGAAAAGGGATACGCAGTATTTT

clone_size: NA
d_call: NA
j_call: TRBJ2-1
v_call: TRBV27
cdr3_aa: CASSLSVSLVRDEQFF
cdr3_nt: TGTGCCAGCAGTTTATCGGTCAGCCTAGTGCGGGATGAGCAGTTCTTC

clone_size: few
d_call: NA
j_call: TRBJ2-5
v_call: TRBV6-2/TRBV6-3
cdr3_aa: CASSYSKGEETQYF
cdr3_nt: TGTGCCAGCAGTTACTCGAAAGGGGAAGAGACCCAGTACTTC

clone_size: NA
d_call: TRBD1
j_call: TRBJ2-3
v_call: TRBV27
cdr3_aa: CASSPPNRQGADTQYF
cdr3_nt: TGTGCCAGCAGTCCACCCAATCGACAGGGGGCGGATACGCAGTATTTT

clone_size: NA
d_call: TRBD2
j_call: TRBJ2-3
v_call: TRBV7-9
cdr3_aa: CASSSGTTPSTDTQYF
cdr3_nt: TGTGCCAGCAGCTCAGGGACTACCCCTAGCACAGATACGCAGTATTTT

clone_size: NA
d_call: NA
j_call: TRBJ2-3
v_call: TRBV29-1
cdr3_aa: CSVKRVTGPTDTQYF
cdr3_nt: TGCAGCGTTAAAAGGGTTACAGGGCCCACAGATACGCAGTATTTT

clone_size: NA
d_call: NA
j_call: TRBJ1-1
v_call: TRBV6-5
cdr3_aa: CASSTYTEAFF
cdr3_nt: TGTGCCAGCAGTACTTACACTGAAGCTTTCTTT

clone_size: few
d_call: TRBD1
j_call: TRBJ2-7
v_call: TRBV12-3/TRBV12-4
cdr3_aa: CASSDPGTGFYEQYF
cdr3_nt: TGTGCCAGCAGCGATCCCGGGACAGGGTTCTACGAGCAGTACTTC

clone_size: NA
d_call: NA
j_call: TRBJ2-6
v_call: TRBV7-2
cdr3_aa: CASSGNRGNVLTF
cdr3_nt: TGTGCCAGCAGCGGTAATAGAGGCAACGTCCTGACTTTC

clone_size: NA
d_call: NA
j_call: TRBJ2-7
v_call: TRBV4-3
cdr3_aa: CASSPPRWAQYF
cdr3_nt: TGCGCCAGCAGCCCCCCCCGCTGGGCCCAGTACTTC

clone_size: NA
d_call: TRBD2
j_call: TRBJ2-5
v_call: TRBV6-5
cdr3_aa: CASSYGRGVRQETQYF
cdr3_nt: TGTGCCAGCAGTTACGGGCGGGGGGTCAGACAAGAGACCCAGTACTTC

clone_size: NA
d_call: TRBD2
j_call: TRBJ2-1
v_call: TRBV12-3/TRBV12-4
cdr3_aa: CASSLRRTSGSYNEQFF
cdr3_nt: TGTGCCAGCAGTTTAAGGAGGACTAGCGGGTCCTACAATGAGCAGTTCTTC

clone_size: NA
d_call: NA
j_call: TRBJ2-1
v_call: TRBV7-2
cdr3_aa: CASSPPGPNEQFF
cdr3_nt: TGTGCCAGCAGCCCCCCGGGACCTAATGAGCAGTTCTTC

clone_size: few
d_call: NA
j_call: TRBJ2-7
v_call: TRBV7-9
cdr3_aa: CASSSKVDSSDYEQYF
cdr3_nt: TGTGCCAGCAGCTCCAAGGTTGACAGTTCCGACTACGAGCAGTACTTC

clone_size: NA
d_call: NA
j_call: TRBJ2-5
v_call: TRBV4-3
cdr3_aa: CASSQVLVEETQYF
cdr3_nt: TGCGCCAGCAGCCAAGTTCTAGTGGAAGAGACCCAGTACTTC

clone_size: once
d_call: NA
j_call: TRBJ2-3
v_call: TRBV6-1
cdr3_aa: CASSALASGLTDTQYF
cdr3_nt: TGTGCCAGCAGTGCTCTGGCCAGCGGTCTCACAGATACGCAGTATTTT

clone_size: few
d_call: NA
j_call: TRBJ2-1
v_call: TRBV4-1
cdr3_aa: CASSPRDPRAVSYNEQFF
cdr3_nt: TGCGCCAGCAGCCCCCGGGACCCCCGGGCCGTCTCCTACAATGAGCAGTTCTTC

clone_size: NA
d_call: TRBD1
j_call: TRBJ1-2
v_call: TRBV4-1
cdr3_aa: CASSQDPRDRVNYGYTF
cdr3_nt: TGCGCCAGCAGCCAAGACCCAAGGGACAGGGTGAACTATGGCTACACCTTC

clone_size: NA
d_call: NA
j_call: TRBJ2-1
v_call: TRBV20-1
cdr3_aa: CSAPLGGGLYNEQFF
cdr3_nt: TGCAGTGCTCCCCTTGGGGGGGGGCTTTACAATGAGCAGTTCTTC

clone_size: NA
d_call: TRBD1
j_call: TRBJ2-3
v_call: TRBV4-2
cdr3_aa: CASSQIGQGSTDTQYF
cdr3_nt: TGTGCCAGCAGCCAAATAGGACAGGGGAGCACAGATACGCAGTATTTT

clone_size: NA
d_call: TRBD1
j_call: TRBJ1-2
v_call: TRBV18
cdr3_aa: CASSLSGTGAYGYTF
cdr3_nt: TGTGCCAGCTCACTGTCCGGGACAGGGGCCTATGGCTACACCTTC

clone_size: few
d_call: TRBD2
j_call: TRBJ2-4
v_call: TRBV2
cdr3_aa: CASSLAPGGIQYF
cdr3_nt: TGTGCCAGCAGTTTGGCCCCGGGGGGCATTCAGTACTTC

clone_size: NA
d_call: NA
j_call: TRBJ2-5
v_call: TRBV6-5
cdr3_aa: CASSYSLAGTETQYF
cdr3_nt: TGTGCCAGCAGTTACTCGTTGGCGGGGACAGAGACCCAGTACTTC

clone_size: NA
d_call: NA
j_call: TRBJ2-5
v_call: TRBV6-2/TRBV6-3
cdr3_aa: CASSYSAGQLTQYF
cdr3_nt: TGTGCCAGCAGTTACTCGGCAGGGCAGTTGACCCAGTACTTC

clone_size: NA
d_call: NA
j_call: TRBJ2-5
v_call: TRBV6-1
cdr3_aa: CASSRGSYPQETQYF
cdr3_nt: TGTGCCAGCAGCAGGGGCTCCTATCCACAAGAGACCCAGTACTTC